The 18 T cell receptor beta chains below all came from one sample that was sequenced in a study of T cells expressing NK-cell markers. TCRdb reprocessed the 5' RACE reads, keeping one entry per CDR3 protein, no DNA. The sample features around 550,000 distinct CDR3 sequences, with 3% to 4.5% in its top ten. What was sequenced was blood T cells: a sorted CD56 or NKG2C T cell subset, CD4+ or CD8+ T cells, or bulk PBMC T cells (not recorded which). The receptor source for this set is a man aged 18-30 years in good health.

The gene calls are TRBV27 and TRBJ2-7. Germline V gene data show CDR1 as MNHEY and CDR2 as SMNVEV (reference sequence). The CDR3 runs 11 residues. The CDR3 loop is CASVQGREQYF.

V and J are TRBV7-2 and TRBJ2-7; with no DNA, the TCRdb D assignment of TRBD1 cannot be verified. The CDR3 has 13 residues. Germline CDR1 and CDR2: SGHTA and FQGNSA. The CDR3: CASSPGGPYEQYF.

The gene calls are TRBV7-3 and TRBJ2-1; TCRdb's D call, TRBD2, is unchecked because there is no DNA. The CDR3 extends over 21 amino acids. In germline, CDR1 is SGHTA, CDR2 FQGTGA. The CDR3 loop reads CASSPQLTSGDWASSYNEQFF.

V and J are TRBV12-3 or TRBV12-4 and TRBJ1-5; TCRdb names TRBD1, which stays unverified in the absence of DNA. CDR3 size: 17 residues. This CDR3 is CASKHRDRVLGNQPQHF.

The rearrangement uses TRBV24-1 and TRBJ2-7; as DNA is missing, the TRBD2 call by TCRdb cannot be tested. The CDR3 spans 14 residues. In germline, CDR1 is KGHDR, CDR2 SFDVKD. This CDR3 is CATSSGSPTYEQYF.

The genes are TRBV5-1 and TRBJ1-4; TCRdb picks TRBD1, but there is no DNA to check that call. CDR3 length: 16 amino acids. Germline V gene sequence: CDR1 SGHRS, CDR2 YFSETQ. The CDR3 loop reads CASRQGTRATNEKLFF.

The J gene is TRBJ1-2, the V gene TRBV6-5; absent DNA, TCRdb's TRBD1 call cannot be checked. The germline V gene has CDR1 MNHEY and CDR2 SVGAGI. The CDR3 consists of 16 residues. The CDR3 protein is CASSYVAGDGNYGYTF.

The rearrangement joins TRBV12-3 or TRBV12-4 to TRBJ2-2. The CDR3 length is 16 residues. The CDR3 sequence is CASSLGLGMETGELFF.

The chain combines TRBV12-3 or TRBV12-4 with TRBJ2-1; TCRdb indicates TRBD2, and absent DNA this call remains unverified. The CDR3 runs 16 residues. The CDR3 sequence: CASSLGFYGSGNEQFF.

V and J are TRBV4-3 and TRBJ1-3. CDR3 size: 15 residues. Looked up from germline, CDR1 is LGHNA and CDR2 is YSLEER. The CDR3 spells CASSQGSEPGNTIYF.

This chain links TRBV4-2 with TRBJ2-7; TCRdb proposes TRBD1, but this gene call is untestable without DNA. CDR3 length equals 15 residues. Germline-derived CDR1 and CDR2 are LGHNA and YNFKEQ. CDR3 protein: CASSPGTGVSDEQYF.

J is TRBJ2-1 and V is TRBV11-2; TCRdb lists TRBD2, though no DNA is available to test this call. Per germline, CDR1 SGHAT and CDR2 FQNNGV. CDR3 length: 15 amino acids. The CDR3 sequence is CASSPRGGINNEQFF. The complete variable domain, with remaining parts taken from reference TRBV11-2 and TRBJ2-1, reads EAGVAQSPRYKIIEKRQSVAFWCNPISGHATLYWYQQILGQGPKLLIQFQNNGVVDDSQLPKDRFSAERLKGVDSTLKIQPAKLEDSAVYLCASSPRGGINNEQFFGPGTRLTVL.

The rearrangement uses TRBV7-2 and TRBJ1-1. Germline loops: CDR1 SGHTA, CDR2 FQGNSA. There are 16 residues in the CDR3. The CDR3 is CASSQAHLTVNTEAFF.

Here the CDR3 reads CASSLQGQAFF. The rearrangement links TRBV27 to TRBJ1-1; absent DNA, TCRdb's TRBD1 call cannot be checked. This CDR3 is built from 11 residues. Germline V gene lookup returns CDR1 MNHEY and CDR2 SMNVEV (reference sequence).

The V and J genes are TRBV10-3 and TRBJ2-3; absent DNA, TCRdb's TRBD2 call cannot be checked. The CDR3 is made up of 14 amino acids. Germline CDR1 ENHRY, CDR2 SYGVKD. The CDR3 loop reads CAIRQTSGTDTQYF.

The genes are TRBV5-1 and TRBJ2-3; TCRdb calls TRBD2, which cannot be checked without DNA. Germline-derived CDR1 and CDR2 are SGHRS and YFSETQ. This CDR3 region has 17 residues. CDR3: CASSAPTGTSVQDTQYF.

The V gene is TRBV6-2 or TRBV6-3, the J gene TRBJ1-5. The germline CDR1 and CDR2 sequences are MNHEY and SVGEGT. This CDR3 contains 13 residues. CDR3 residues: CASAHGVYQPQHF.

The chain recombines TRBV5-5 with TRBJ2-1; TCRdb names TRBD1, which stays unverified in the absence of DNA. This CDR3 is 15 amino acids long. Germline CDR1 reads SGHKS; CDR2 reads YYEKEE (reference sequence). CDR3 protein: CASSSARGGLAEQFF.